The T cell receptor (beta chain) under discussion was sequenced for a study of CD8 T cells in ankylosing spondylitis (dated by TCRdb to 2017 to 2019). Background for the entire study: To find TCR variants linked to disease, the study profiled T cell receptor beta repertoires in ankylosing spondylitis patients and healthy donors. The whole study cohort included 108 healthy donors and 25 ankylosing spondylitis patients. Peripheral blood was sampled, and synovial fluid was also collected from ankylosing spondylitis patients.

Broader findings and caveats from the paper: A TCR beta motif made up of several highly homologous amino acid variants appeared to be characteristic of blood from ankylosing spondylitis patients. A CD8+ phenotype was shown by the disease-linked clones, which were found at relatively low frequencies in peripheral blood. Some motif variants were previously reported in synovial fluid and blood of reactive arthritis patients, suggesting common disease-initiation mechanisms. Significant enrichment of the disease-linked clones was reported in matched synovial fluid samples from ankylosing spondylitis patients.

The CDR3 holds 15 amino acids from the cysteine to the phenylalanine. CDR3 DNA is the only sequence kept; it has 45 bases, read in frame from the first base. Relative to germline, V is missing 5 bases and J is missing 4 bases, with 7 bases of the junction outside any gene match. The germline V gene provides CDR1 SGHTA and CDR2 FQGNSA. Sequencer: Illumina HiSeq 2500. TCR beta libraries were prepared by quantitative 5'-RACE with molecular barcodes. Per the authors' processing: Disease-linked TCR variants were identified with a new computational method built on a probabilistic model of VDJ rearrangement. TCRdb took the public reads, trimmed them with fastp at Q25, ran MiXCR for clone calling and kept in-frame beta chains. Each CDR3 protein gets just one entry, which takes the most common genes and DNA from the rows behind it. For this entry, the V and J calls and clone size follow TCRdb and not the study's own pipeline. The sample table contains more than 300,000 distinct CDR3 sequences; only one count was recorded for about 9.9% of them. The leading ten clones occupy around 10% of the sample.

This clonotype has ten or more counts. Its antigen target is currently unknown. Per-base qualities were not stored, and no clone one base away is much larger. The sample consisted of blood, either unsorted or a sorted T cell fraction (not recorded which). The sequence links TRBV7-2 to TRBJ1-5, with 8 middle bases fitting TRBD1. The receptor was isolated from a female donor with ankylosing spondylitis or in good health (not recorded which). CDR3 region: CASSRTGGWNQPQHF. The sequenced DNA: TGTGCCAGCAGCCGTACAGGGGGATGGAATCAGCCCCAGCATTTT. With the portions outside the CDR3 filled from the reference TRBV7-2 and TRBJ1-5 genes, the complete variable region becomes GAGVSQSPSNKVTEKGKDVELRCDPISGHTALYWYRQSLGQGLEFLIYFQGNSAPDKSGLPSDRFSAERTGGSVSTLTIQRTQQEDSAVYLCASSRTGGWNQPQHFGDGTRLSIL.